This T cell receptor (beta chain) emerged from a study of CD8 T cells in Susac syndrome. Study conclusions and caveats: The study recognized that the number of individuals in its TCR sequencing and HLA analysis was relatively small.

Sequencing of TCR beta drew on CD8+ and CD4+ T cells from blood. Isolation of CD8+ and CD4+ T cells was performed negatively, whereas enrichment of TEMRA cells was done by FACS. When the RNA was reverse transcribed, random hexamers were used with an input of roughly 0.45 to 1 ug. Amplification of TCR beta CDR3 by immunoSEQ multiplex PCR spanned 54 Vbeta and 13 Jbeta. TCRdb used MiXCR to reprocess the immunoSEQ multiplex PCR reads, holding one entry per CDR3 protein. Among about 110,000 distinct CDR3 sequences listed, roughly 95% were seen once. Notes on this clonotype: Its antigen is unknown.

The receptor comes from a human donor in good health. The sample taken for sequencing was CD4+ T cells from PBMCs.

CDR3 in amino acids: CASSFEEYYGYTF. The CDR3 DNA follows: TGTGCCAGCAGTTTTGAAGAATACTATGGCTACACCTTC. The rearrangement links TRBV12-3 or TRBV12-4 to TRBJ1-2; no clear D. The CDR3 runs to 13 residues. V lost 3 bases and J lost 3, with 8 bases in between.